Each of the 18 T cell receptor beta chains below was sequenced from the same sample in a study of blood T cell repertoires in COVID-19. Sequencing was performed with immunoSEQ multiplex PCR; in TCRdb, only in-frame clones are kept and a portion is missing. The data show roughly 240,000 clones, with 65% to 90% seen just once and approximately 9% held by the top ten. Sequenced sample: PBMCs or T cells enriched from blood (not recorded which). These receptors all come from a woman between 50 and 59 years old with acute COVID-19.

The gene calls are TRBV2 and TRBJ2-7; 8 nucleotides line up with TRBD2. Germline V gene data show CDR1 as SNHLY and CDR2 as FYNNEI. The V segment lost 3 bases and the J segment 2 bases; nucleotides outside the gene matches: 3. The CDR3 length is 14 residues. As DNA, the CDR3 is TGTGCCAGCAGTGAGTACGGGGGGGCCTACGAGCAGTACTTC. Translation: CASSEYGGAYEQYF.

The V gene is TRBV7-6, the J gene TRBJ1-4; no clear D gene. V lost 2 bases and J 0 bases, leaving 13 bases between the germline ends. The germline V gene encodes CDR1 SGHVS and CDR2 FNYEAQ. The CDR3 contains 17 residues. The CDR3 region is CASSLMTQPATNEKLFF. In DNA form, the CDR3 reads TGTGCCAGCAGCTTAATGACACAACCTGCAACTAATGAAAAACTGTTTTTT.

The J gene is TRBJ1-1, the V gene TRBV30; D unclear. This CDR3 is 11 amino acids long. Germline values: CDR1 GTSNPN, CDR2 SVGIG (reference sequence). Trimming removed 8 bases at V and 4 bases at J, with 11 bases between. Here the CDR3 reads CAALSGTEAFF. In nucleotides, the CDR3 is TGTGCCGCCCTGTCGGGCACTGAAGCTTTCTTT.

J is TRBJ1-2 and V is TRBV5-8; 10 bases fit TRBD1. The CDR3 extends over 16 amino acids. Losses at the gene ends were 4 bases for V and 5 bases for J; bases not matched to a gene: 11. CDR1 and CDR2 from the germline V gene are SGHTS and YDEGEE. The CDR3 DNA reads TGTGCCAGCAGCGGGGGACAGGGGCCCTCGATATATGGCTACACCTTC. Its translation is CASSGGQGPSIYGYTF.

This clone was detected once. The rearrangement joins TRBV11-3 to TRBJ2-3; D gene unclear. The CDR3 is made up of 15 amino acids. Germline V CDR1 and CDR2: SGHNT, YENEEA. Trimming shortened V by 5 bases and J by 1 base, and 13 bases separated the two germline ends. Here the CDR3 reads CASSVLPGGTDTQYF. The CDR3 nucleotides read TGTGCCAGCAGCGTCCTCCCCGGTGGCACAGATACGCAGTATTTT.

The chain joins TRBV9 to TRBJ1-2; no firm D call. The length of the CDR3 is 15 residues. V lost 0 bases, J lost 6 bases, and 15 bases lay in between. Germline values: CDR1 SGDLS, CDR2 YYNGEE. The CDR3 protein is CASSVDEVAADGYTF. The DNA for the CDR3 is TGTGCCAGCAGCGTAGACGAGGTGGCAGCTGATGGCTACACCTTC. The entire variable domain, with the rest obtained from reference TRBV9 and TRBJ1-2, is as follows: DSGVTQTPKHLITATGQRVTLRCSPRSGDLSVYWYQQSLDQGLQFLIQYYNGEERAKGNILERFSAQQFPDLHSELNLSSLELGDSALYFCASSVDEVAADGYTFGSGTRLTVV.

This chain links TRBV4-3 with TRBJ2-1; 8 bases line up with TRBD1. The CDR3 runs to 17 residues. CDR1 LGHNA and CDR2 YSLEER come from the germline V gene. V shed 4 bases and J 4 bases; nucleotides not matched to a gene: 12. Here the CDR3 DNA reads TGCGCCAGCAGCCGAGGGACAGGCGGATCTCCTTACAATGAGCAGTTCTTC. Its translation: CASSRGTGGSPYNEQFF.

V gene TRBV11-2 combines with J gene TRBJ1-1; TRBD1 is a possible D gene (6 bases). This CDR3 has 11 amino acids. CDR1 is SGHAT, CDR2 FQNNGV, per germline. Trimming removed 5 bases from V and 10 bases from J, with 11 bases in between. The CDR3 region is CASSLQGVAFF. The CDR3 DNA reads as TGTGCCAGCAGCCTACAGGGTGTAGCTTTCTTT.

The chain combines TRBV3-1 (or the pseudogene TRBV3-2) with TRBJ1-1; tentative D call: TRBD1 (6 bases). Trimming cost V 0 bases and J 5 bases, with 19 bases left between them. Looked up from germline, CDR1 is LGHDT and CDR2 is YNNKEL (reference sequence). The CDR3 length is 17 residues. The CDR3 DNA reads TGTGCCAGCAGCCAAGATCTTATGGCAGGGGAATCTACTGAAGCTTTCTTT. It yields the protein CASSQDLMAGESTEAFF.

This chain joins TRBV6-6 and TRBJ1-4; 10 bases fit TRBD1. CDR3 length: 17 amino acids. V lost 5 bases, J lost 0 bases, and 6 bases stayed unmatched. Germline V gene data show CDR1 as MNHNY and CDR2 as SVGAGI (reference sequence). The chain's CDR3 is CASSPDRGHATNEKLFF. CDR3 DNA sequence: TGTGCCAGCAGTCCCGACAGGGGGCATGCAACTAATGAAAAACTGTTTTTT.

This chain links TRBV6-2 or TRBV6-3 with TRBJ1-1; 9 nucleotides line up with TRBD1. The CDR3 totals 14 residues. V dropped 5 bases and J dropped 9; count of bases not matched to a gene: 10. Germline V lookup: CDR1 MNHEY, CDR2 SVGEGT. This CDR3 is CASSLTFGTGKAFF. Written as DNA, the CDR3 is TGTGCCAGCAGTCTAACCTTTGGGACAGGGAAAGCTTTCTTT.

This chain joins TRBV27 and TRBJ1-2; 8 bases agree with TRBD1. CDR1 is MNHEY and CDR2 is SMNVEV in the germline V gene (reference sequence). The CDR3 is 13 residues long. V shed 5 bases, J shed 5 bases, and the junction held 4 bases outside the gene matches. The CDR3 nucleotides are TGTGCCAGCAGTGACAGGGGATCGTATGGCTACACCTTC. Residues: CASSDRGSYGYTF.

In its sample, this clone was seen once. This sequence joins TRBV7-2 and TRBJ2-5; 8 nucleotides line up with TRBD1. The V segment lost 5 bases and the J segment 5 bases; nucleotides outside the gene matches: 7. The germline V gene encodes CDR1 SGHTA and CDR2 FQGNSA. The CDR3 is made up of 14 amino acids. The CDR3 reads CASSQDRGRETQYF. CDR3 sequence (DNA): TGTGCCAGCAGCCAAGACAGGGGCAGGGAGACCCAGTACTTC.

The chain combines TRBV30 with TRBJ1-6; 8 bases align to TRBD1. This CDR3 region has 23 residues. Trimming cost V 0 bases and J 2 bases; bases outside gene matches: 24. Looked up from germline, CDR1 is GTSNPN and CDR2 is SVGIG (reference sequence). CDR3 nucleotides: TGTGCCTGGAGTGTACGCGGGACAGGTTCGACGGGTCCAAGGCTGACCTATAATTCACCCCTCCACTTT. Translating gives CAWSVRGTGSTGPRLTYNSPLHF.

The rearrangement joins TRBV3-1 (or the pseudogene TRBV3-2) to TRBJ1-3, with D possibly TRBD1 on 5 matching bases. Looked up from germline, CDR1 is LGHDT and CDR2 is YNNKEL (reference sequence). Trimming stripped 0 bases from V and 4 bases from J, with 16 bases between. The CDR3 covers 17 residues. The CDR3 protein is CASSQDPSRVGGNTIYF. CDR3 nucleotide sequence: TGTGCCAGCAGCCAAGATCCGAGCAGGGTCGGCGGAAACACCATATATTTT.

The V and J genes are TRBV3-1 (or the pseudogene TRBV3-2) and TRBJ2-6, with D possibly matching TRBD2 (5 bases). V was pared by 0 bases and J by 0 bases, with 12 bases between. The germline V gene has CDR1 LGHDT and CDR2 YNNKEL (reference sequence). The CDR3 is 18 residues long. CDR3 sequence reads: CASSQEEGRISGANVLTF. The CDR3 DNA is TGTGCCAGCAGCCAAGAAGAGGGCAGGATCTCTGGGGCCAACGTCCTGACTTTC.

CDR3 nucleotides: TGCGCCAGCAGCCAAGAACCTACTATAGGGGGTTTGTACTATGGCTACACCTTC. Translated: CASSQEPTIGGLYYGYTF. The chain combines TRBV4-3 with TRBJ1-2, with a tentative D call TRBD1 (6 bases). V shed 0 bases and J shed 3 bases, with 20 bases lying between them. The CDR3 is made up of 18 amino acids. In germline, CDR1 is LGHNA, CDR2 YSLEER.

The rearrangement uses TRBV10-3 and TRBJ2-7, with D possibly being TRBD1 (6 bases). This CDR3 region has 12 residues. Germline-derived CDR1 and CDR2 are ENHRY and SYGVKD. The V end lost 10 bases, the J end lost 0 bases, and 10 bases lay between the germline ends. In DNA form, the CDR3 reads TGTGCCACAGCGGACAGCTCCTACGAGCAGTACTTC. Its translation: CATADSSYEQYF.